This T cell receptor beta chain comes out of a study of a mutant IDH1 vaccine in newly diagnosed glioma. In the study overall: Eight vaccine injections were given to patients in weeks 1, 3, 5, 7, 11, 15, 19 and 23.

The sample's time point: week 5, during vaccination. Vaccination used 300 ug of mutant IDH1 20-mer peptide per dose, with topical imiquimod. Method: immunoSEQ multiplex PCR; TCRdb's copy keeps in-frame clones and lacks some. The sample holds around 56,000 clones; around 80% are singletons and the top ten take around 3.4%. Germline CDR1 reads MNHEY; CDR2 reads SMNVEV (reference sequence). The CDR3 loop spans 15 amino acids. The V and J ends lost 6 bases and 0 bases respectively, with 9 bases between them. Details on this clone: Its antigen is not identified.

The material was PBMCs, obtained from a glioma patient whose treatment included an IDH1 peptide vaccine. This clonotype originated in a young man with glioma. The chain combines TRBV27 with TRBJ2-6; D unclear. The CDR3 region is CASRTTTSGANVLTF. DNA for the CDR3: TGTGCCAGCAGGACAACCACCTCTGGGGCCAACGTCCTGACTTTC.